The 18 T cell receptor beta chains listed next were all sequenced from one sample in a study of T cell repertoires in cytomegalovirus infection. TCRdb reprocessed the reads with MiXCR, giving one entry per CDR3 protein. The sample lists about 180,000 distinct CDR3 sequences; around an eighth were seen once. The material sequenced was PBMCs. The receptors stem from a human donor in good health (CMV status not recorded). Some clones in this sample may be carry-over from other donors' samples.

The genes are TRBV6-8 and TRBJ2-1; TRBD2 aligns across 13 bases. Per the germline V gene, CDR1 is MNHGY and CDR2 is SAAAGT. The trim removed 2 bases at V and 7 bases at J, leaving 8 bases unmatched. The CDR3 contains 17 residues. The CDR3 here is CASSYRTSGSSLNEQFF. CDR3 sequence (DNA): TGTGCCAGCAGTTACAGGACTAGCGGGAGTTCGTTAAATGAGCAGTTCTTC.

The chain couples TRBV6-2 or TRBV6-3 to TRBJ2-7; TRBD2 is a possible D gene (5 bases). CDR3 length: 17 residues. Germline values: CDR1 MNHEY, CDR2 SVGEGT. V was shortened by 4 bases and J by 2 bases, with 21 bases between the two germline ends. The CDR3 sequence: CASSFPDSAIFPYEQYF. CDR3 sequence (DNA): TGTGCCAGCAGTTTCCCGGACTCAGCAATTTTCCCCTACGAGCAGTACTTC.

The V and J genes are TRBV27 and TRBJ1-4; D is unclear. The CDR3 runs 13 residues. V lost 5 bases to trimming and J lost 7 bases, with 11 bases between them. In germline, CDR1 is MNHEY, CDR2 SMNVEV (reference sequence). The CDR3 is CASSPWRAEKLFF. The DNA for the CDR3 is TGTGCCAGCAGTCCCTGGAGGGCTGAAAAACTGTTTTTT.

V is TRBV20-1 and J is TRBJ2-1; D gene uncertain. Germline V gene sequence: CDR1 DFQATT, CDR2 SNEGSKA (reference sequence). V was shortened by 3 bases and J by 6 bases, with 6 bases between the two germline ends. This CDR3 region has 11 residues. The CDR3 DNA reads TGCAGTGCTAGCCTGAGCAATGAGCAGTTCTTC. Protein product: CSASLSNEQFF.

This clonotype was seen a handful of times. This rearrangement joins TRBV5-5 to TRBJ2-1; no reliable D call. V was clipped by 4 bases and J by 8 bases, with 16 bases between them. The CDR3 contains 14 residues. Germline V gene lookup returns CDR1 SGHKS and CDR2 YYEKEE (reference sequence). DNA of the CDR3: TGTGCCAGCAGCCTCATGGCGTTGATTGATGAGCAGTTCTTC. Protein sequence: CASSLMALIDEQFF.

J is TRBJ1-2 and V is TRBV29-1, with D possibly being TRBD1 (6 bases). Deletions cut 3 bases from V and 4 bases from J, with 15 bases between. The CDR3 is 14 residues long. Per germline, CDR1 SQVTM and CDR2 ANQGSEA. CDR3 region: CSVDPRGESYGYTF. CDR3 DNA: TGCAGCGTTGACCCTAGGGGGGAGAGCTATGGCTACACCTTC.

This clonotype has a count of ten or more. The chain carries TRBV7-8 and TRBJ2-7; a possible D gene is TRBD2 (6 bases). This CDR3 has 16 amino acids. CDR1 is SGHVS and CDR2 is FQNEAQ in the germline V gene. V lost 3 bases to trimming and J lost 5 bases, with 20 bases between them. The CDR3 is CASSFRLLGRRDEQYF. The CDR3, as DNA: TGTGCCAGCAGCTTTAGACTTCTTGGACGGAGGGACGAGCAGTACTTC.

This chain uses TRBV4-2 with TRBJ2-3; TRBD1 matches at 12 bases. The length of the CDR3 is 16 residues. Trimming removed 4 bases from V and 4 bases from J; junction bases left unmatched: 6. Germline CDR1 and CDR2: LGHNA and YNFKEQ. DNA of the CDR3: TGTGCCAGCAGCCCGGGACAGGGGGCCACGGCAGATACGCAGTATTTT. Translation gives CASSPGQGATADTQYF.

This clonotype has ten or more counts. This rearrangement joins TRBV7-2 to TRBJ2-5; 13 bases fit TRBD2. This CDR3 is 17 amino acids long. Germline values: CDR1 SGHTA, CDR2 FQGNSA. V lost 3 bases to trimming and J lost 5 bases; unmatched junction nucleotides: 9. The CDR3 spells CASSLALLAGGPETQYF. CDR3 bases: TGTGCCAGCAGCTTGGCCTTACTAGCGGGAGGGCCGGAGACCCAGTACTTC.

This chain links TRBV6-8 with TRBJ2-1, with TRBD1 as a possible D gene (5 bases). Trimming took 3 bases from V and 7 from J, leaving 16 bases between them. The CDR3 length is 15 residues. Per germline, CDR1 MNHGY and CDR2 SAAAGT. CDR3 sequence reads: CASSYRQGLMNEQFF. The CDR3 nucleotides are TGTGCCAGCAGTTATCGGCAGGGATTAATGAATGAGCAGTTCTTC.

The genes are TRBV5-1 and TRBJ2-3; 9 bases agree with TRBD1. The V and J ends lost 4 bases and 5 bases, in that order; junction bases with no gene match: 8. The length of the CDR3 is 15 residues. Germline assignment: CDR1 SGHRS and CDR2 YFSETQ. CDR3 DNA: TGCGCCAGCAGCCTACAGGGGGCTGGGGTAGATACGCAGTATTTT. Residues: CASSLQGAGVDTQYF.

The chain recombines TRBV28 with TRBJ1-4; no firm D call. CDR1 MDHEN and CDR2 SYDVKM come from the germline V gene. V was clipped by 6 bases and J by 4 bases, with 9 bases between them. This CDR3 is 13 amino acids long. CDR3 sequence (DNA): TGTGCCAGCAGCTACCCTGGTAATGAAAAACTGTTTTTT. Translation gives CASSYPGNEKLFF.

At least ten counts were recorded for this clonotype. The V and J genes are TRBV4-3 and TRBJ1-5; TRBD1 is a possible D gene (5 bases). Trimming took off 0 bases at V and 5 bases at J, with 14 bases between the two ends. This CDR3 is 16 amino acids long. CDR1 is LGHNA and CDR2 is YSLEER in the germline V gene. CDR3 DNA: TGCGCCAGCAGCCAAGATCGTGAGGGGACTCATCAGCCCCAGCATTTT. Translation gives CASSQDREGTHQPQHF.

The CDR3 DNA reads as TGCAGCGTTGAAGTAAGGCAAGGGACTGAAGCTTTCTTT. Its translation is CSVEVRQGTEAFF. The chain uses TRBV29-1 and TRBJ1-1; D is undetermined. The CDR3 is 13 amino acids. CDR1 and CDR2 from the germline V gene are SQVTM and ANQGSEA. V was cut by 1 base and J by 5 bases, with 11 bases left in between.

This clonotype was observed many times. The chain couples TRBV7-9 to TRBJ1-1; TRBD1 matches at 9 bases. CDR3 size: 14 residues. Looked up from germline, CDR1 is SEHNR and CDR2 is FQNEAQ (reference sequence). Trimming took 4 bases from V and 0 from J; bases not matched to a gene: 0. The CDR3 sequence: CASSWTGVNTEAFF. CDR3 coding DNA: TGTGCCAGCAGCTGGACAGGGGTGAACACTGAAGCTTTCTTT. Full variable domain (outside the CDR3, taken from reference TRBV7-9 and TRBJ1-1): DTGVSQNPRHKITKRGQNVTFRCDPISEHNRLYWYRQTLGQGPEFLTYFQNEAQLEKSRLLSDRFSAERPKGSFSTLEIQRTEQGDSAMYLCASSWTGVNTEAFFGQGTRLTVV.

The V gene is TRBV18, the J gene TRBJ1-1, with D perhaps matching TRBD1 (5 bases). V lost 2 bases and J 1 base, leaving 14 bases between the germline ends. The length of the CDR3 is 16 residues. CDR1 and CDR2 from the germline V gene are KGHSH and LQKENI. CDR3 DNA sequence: TGTGCCAGCTCACCAACAACGGGACGCAAGAACACTGAAGCTTTCTTT. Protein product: CASSPTTGRKNTEAFF.

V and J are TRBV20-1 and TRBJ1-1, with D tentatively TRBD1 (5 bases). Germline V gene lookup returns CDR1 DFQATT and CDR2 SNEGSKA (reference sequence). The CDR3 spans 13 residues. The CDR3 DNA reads TGCAGAGCGTCTGCACCGGGGGACACTGAAGCTTTCTTT. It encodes CRASAPGDTEAFF.

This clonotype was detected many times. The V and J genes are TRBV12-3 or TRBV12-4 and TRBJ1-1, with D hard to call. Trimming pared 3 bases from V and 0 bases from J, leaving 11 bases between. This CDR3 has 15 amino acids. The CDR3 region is CASSFQARMNTEAFF. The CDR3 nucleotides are TGTGCCAGCAGTTTCCAGGCCAGGATGAACACTGAAGCTTTCTTT.